This entry describes one T cell receptor beta chain. As yet, its antigen is unknown. The sample belongs to a study of siplizumab effects on memory and regulatory T cells. Turning to the study itself: Siplizumab at roughly 1 ug/mL was tested against drug-free controls in paired reactions.

Some clones are missing from TCRdb's copy, which holds only in-frame ones; the method was immunoSEQ multiplex PCR. Here the sample spans fewer than 20,000 clones, roughly 49% being singletons. The study's findings and limits: The authors mapped only a minor fraction of alloreactive clones to unstimulated subsets.

V shed 0 bases, J shed 3 bases, and the junction held 9 bases outside the gene matches. Per germline, CDR1 ENHRY and CDR2 SYGVKD. The CDR3 sequence is 18 residues long. The mixed lymphocyte reaction cells were held in coculture (37°C) for approximately six days. Sequenced: CFSE-low (dividing) CD4+ T cells sorted from an allogeneic mixed lymphocyte reaction. The sequence was collected from a human donor in good health; the cells came from an allogeneic mixed lymphocyte reaction. The chain recombines TRBV10-3 with TRBJ1-5; 9 nucleotides match TRBD1. DNA for the CDR3: TGTGCCATCAGTGAGTCTCAACAGGGGGCGAGTAACAATCAGCCCCAGCATTTT. Its translation: CAISESQQGASNNQPQHF.